Presented here are 30 T cell receptor beta chains from one specimen sequenced in a study of shared clonotypes between healthy human individuals (TCRdb year 2020). The receptor library was made with the immunoSEQ multiplex PCR assay. TCRdb stores this immuneACCESS table with in-frame sequences only. Part of the clones is absent; in the studies checked, under half of the shortfall reflects unresolved V genes, and no reason is known for the rest. Here the sample has about 2,500,000 clones; 90% to 95% occur a single time. The top ten hold over 0.12% of the sample. The material sequenced was naive CD4+ T cells sorted from blood. The cell subset or site label here, explained by the study, means: CD45RA+ positively selected. Source of these receptors: a man between 18 and 35 years old in good health.

The chain carries TRBV27 and TRBJ1-6; TRBD1 is a possible D gene (5 bases). Germline V gene lookup returns CDR1 MNHEY and CDR2 SMNVEV (reference sequence). V dropped 7 bases and J dropped 5 bases, with 12 bases sitting between them. CDR3 length: 14 amino acids. This CDR3 is CASKVQVDNSPLHF. DNA of the CDR3: TGTGCCAGCAAGGTACAGGTTGATAATTCACCCCTCCACTTT.

CDR3 coding DNA: TGTGCCAGCAGTTTACAAAACACCATATATTTT. It yields the protein CASSLQNTIYF. The V call is TRBV28, the J call TRBJ1-3; D is undetermined. V was pared by 2 bases and J by 6 bases, with 2 bases between. Germline assignment: CDR1 MDHEN and CDR2 SYDVKM. The CDR3 loop spans 11 amino acids.

V usage is TRBV5-1 and J usage is TRBJ2-3; 8 bases agree with TRBD2. V lost 3 bases, J lost 2 bases, and 14 bases stayed unmatched. Germline values: CDR1 SGHRS, CDR2 YFSETQ. CDR3 length: 18 amino acids. The CDR3 protein is CASSSAPGGTSNTDTQYF. CDR3 nucleotides: TGCGCCAGCAGCTCAGCCCCGGGGGGGACTAGTAACACAGATACGCAGTATTTT.

This clone was observed once. This chain links TRBV19 with TRBJ1-5; D is possibly TRBD1 (6 bases). V was shortened by 1 base and J by 0 bases, with 16 bases between the two germline ends. Per the germline V gene, CDR1 is LNHDA and CDR2 is SQIVND (reference sequence). CDR3 size: 18 residues. The CDR3 coding sequence is TGTGCCAGTAGTATAGCGGCCGGGGGCGGCGGTAGCAATCAGCCCCAGCATTTT. It specifies CASSIAAGGGGSNQPQHF.

This clone appeared once. Here the CDR3 DNA reads TGCGCCAGCAGCCCCGGGACTAGCGGGATAGGTTCCTACAATGAGCAGTTCTTC. This gives the protein CASSPGTSGIGSYNEQFF. V gene TRBV4-1 combines with J gene TRBJ2-1; TRBD2 aligns across 13 bases. J lost 1 base, V lost 4 bases, and 7 bases had no gene match. The CDR3 is 18 amino acids. Germline V gives CDR1 MGHRA, CDR2 YSYEKL.

The genes are TRBV15 and TRBJ2-5; D may be TRBD1 (6 bases). Germline CDR1 and CDR2: LNHNV and YYDKDF (reference sequence). Trimming left V 4 bases short and J 5 bases short, with 17 bases between. The CDR3 has 15 residues. CDR3 DNA sequence: TGTGCCACCAGCATCCCCGGGACAATTGGTGAGACCCAGTACTTC. Encoded protein: CATSIPGTIGETQYF.

The genes are TRBV27 and TRBJ1-1, with D uncertain. Germline V gene sequence: CDR1 MNHEY, CDR2 SMNVEV (reference sequence). The V gene lost 6 bases and the J gene lost 0 bases, with 11 bases spanning the gap. The CDR3 runs 14 residues. The chain's CDR3 is CASRSNGMNTEAFF. CDR3 bases: TGTGCCAGCAGGAGCAATGGGATGAACACTGAAGCTTTCTTT.

The gene calls are TRBV20-1 and TRBJ1-2; possible D gene TRBD1, 5 bases. The CDR3 has 11 amino acids. The germline V gene has CDR1 DFQATT and CDR2 SNEGSKA (reference sequence). The CDR3 bases are TGCAGCCCCGGGACCGGCTATGGCTACACCTTC. This gives the protein CSPGTGYGYTF.

V and J are TRBV28 and TRBJ2-1; 7 positions agree with TRBD1. The CDR3 sequence is 17 residues long. With 7 bases clipped from V and 6 bases from J, the junction kept 18 bases outside the gene matches. Germline CDR1 reads MDHEN; CDR2 reads SYDVKM. The CDR3 bases are TGTGCCAGCAAAAGGGGGACAGAACGTCCCCTAGGCAATGAGCAGTTCTTC. Residues: CASKRGTERPLGNEQFF.

Only one count was recorded for this clone. The rearrangement links TRBV5-4 to TRBJ2-3, with 8 bases lining up with TRBD2. Unmatched junction bases numbered 7, after V lost 0 bases and J lost 4 bases. Germline V lookup: CDR1 SGHNT, CDR2 YYREEE (reference sequence). This CDR3 contains 16 residues. The CDR3 DNA reads TGTGCCAGCAGCTTGGACGTCCGGGGGGGCGCAGATACGCAGTATTTT. Translation: CASSLDVRGGADTQYF.

The chain employs TRBV10-3 and TRBJ1-5; D might be TRBD1 (5 bases). Germline V gene sequence: CDR1 ENHRY, CDR2 SYGVKD. V was clipped by 3 bases and J by 2 bases, with 8 bases between them. CDR3 length: 14 amino acids. Here the CDR3 DNA reads TGTGCCATCAGTGATTGGGGCGGCAATCAGCCCCAGCATTTT. Translated: CAISDWGGNQPQHF.

This clone was observed once. The chain combines TRBV5-6 with TRBJ2-3; D unclear. Germline V gene data show CDR1 as SGHDT and CDR2 as YYEEEE. The CDR3 runs 15 residues. V gave up 0 bases and J gave up 6 bases, with 14 bases separating them. The CDR3 region is CASSLDATHGDTQYF. The CDR3 DNA sequence: TGTGCCAGCAGCTTGGATGCCACCCATGGGGATACGCAGTATTTT.

This chain connects TRBV19 to TRBJ2-1, with 13 bases lining up with TRBD2. The junction had 9 bases not matched to a gene; V was cut back by 6 bases and J by 7 bases. Germline V gene data show CDR1 as LNHDA and CDR2 as SQIVND (reference sequence). The CDR3 runs to 16 residues. The CDR3 here is CASRNTGLAGLNEQFF. The DNA for the CDR3 is TGTGCCAGTAGGAATACGGGACTAGCGGGACTAAATGAGCAGTTCTTC. The full variable domain, in which reference TRBV19 and TRBJ2-1 provide the parts outside the CDR3, is DGGITQSPKYLFRKEGQNVTLSCEQNLNHDAMYWYRQDPGQGLRLIYYSQIVNDFQKGDIAEGYSVSREKKESFPLTVTSAQKNPTAFYLCASRNTGLAGLNEQFFGPGTRLTVL.

As for this clone: This specimen includes other DNA sequences encoding the same CDR3. The V and J genes are TRBV10-3 and TRBJ1-1, with D possibly being TRBD1 (6 bases). The CDR3 sequence is 13 residues long. The germline V gene encodes CDR1 ENHRY and CDR2 SYGVKD. V dropped 0 bases and J dropped 11 bases, with 13 bases sitting between them. The CDR3 loop reads CAISESGGRGAFF. DNA for the CDR3: TGTGCCATCAGTGAGTCGGGGGGCCGAGGGGCTTTCTTT.

In the case of this clone: The same CDR3 arises from other DNA sequences in this sample as well. This chain uses TRBV6-5 with TRBJ1-5; D call uncertain. Germline values: CDR1 MNHEY, CDR2 SVGAGI. With 2 bases removed from V and 1 base from J, the gap between germline ends came to 6 bases. This CDR3 is built from 14 residues. CDR3 in amino acids: CASSYSGSNQPQHF. The DNA of the CDR3 is TGTGCCAGCAGTTACAGTGGGAGCAATCAGCCCCAGCATTTT.

The chain is built from TRBV7-2 and TRBJ2-3; 10 bases agree with TRBD2. There are 16 residues in the CDR3. V lost 3 bases, J lost 1 base, and 4 bases stayed unmatched. Germline V gene sequence: CDR1 SGHTA, CDR2 FQGNSA. The CDR3 nucleotides read TGTGCCAGCAGCTTCTCTAGCGGGGGCCGCACAGATACGCAGTATTTT. Translation gives CASSFSSGGRTDTQYF.

The chain uses TRBV6-5 and TRBJ2-7; the D gene is possibly TRBD1 (5 bases). Germline V gene sequence: CDR1 MNHEY, CDR2 SVGAGI. V gave up 0 bases and J gave up 3 bases, with 12 bases separating them. CDR3 size: 15 residues. CDR3 in DNA: TGTGCCAGCAGTTACTCGGTAACAGGTTACTACGAGCAGTACTTC. Amino acids: CASSYSVTGYYEQYF.

A single count supports this clone. The chain carries TRBV18 and TRBJ1-2, with 8 bases that match TRBD1. CDR3 length equals 13 residues. The V segment lost 3 bases and the J segment 6 bases; nucleotides outside the gene matches: 3. Germline assignment: CDR1 KGHSH and CDR2 LQKENI. In DNA, the CDR3 is TGTGCCAGCTCACCCGGGGACAGGCATGGCTACACCTTC. Encoded protein: CASSPGDRHGYTF. Full variable domain (rest looked up from reference TRBV18 and TRBJ1-2): NAGVMQNPRHLVRRRGQEARLRCSPMKGHSHVYWYRQLPEEGLKFMVYLQKENIIDESGMPKERFSAEFPKEGPSILRIQQVVRGDSAAYFCASSPGDRHGYTFGSGTRLTVV.

The chain couples TRBV13 to TRBJ1-2; D is uncertain. CDR3 length: 14 amino acids. The V and J ends lost 4 bases and 4 bases respectively, with 13 bases between them. In germline, CDR1 is PRHDT, CDR2 FYEKMQ (reference sequence). The CDR3 nucleotides are TGTGCCAGCAGCTCCCCCCTGACGGGCTATGGCTACACCTTC. Protein sequence: CASSSPLTGYGYTF.

The genes are TRBV7-8 and TRBJ1-5; no definite D call. The germline gives CDR1 SGHVS, CDR2 FQNEAQ. The length of the CDR3 is 14 residues. Trimming pared 5 bases from V and 4 bases from J, leaving 12 bases between. For the CDR3, the DNA is TGTGCCAGCAGCAGACGGGGTGGGAATCAGCCCCAGCATTTT. Protein product: CASSRRGGNQPQHF.

The chain carries TRBV5-6 and TRBJ1-5, with 7 bases lining up with TRBD1. V lost 4 bases, J lost 2 bases, and 6 bases stayed unmatched. Germline CDR1 SGHDT, CDR2 YYEEEE. The CDR3 is 15 amino acids. The CDR3 spells CASSATGIGNQPQHF. CDR3 nucleotides: TGTGCCAGCAGCGCGACAGGGATCGGCAATCAGCCCCAGCATTTT. The full variable domain, completed using reference TRBV5-6 and TRBJ1-5, is DAGVTQSPTHLIKTRGQQVTLRCSPKSGHDTVSWYQQALGQGPQFIFQYYEEEERQRGNFPDRFSGHQFPNYSSELNVNALLLGDSALYLCASSATGIGNQPQHFGDGTRLSIL.

This clone was counted only a few times. The gene calls are TRBV28 and TRBJ1-6; TRBD1 aligns across 9 bases. Per the germline V gene, CDR1 is MDHEN and CDR2 is SYDVKM. V was clipped by 3 bases and J by 7 bases; unmatched bases: 7. CDR3 length: 16 amino acids. CDR3 sequence (DNA): TGTGCCAGCAGTTTTGGAACAGGGGGCGCAAATTCACCCCTCCACTTT. Encoded protein: CASSFGTGGANSPLHF. The variable domain in full, completed from reference TRBV28 and TRBJ1-6, reads DVKVTQSSRYLVKRTGEKVFLECVQDMDHENMFWYRQDPGLGLRLIYFSYDVKMKEKGDIPEGYSVSREKKERFSLILESASTNQTSMYLCASSFGTGGANSPLHFGNGTRLTVT.

The CDR3 DNA reads as TGTGCCAGCAGGGCATTGGGGGGGCCCGGGGAGACCCAGTACTTC. It codes for CASRALGGPGETQYF. This chain connects TRBV6-1 to TRBJ2-5; possible D gene TRBD2, 7 bases. Germline CDR1 reads MNHNS; CDR2 reads SASEGT. There are 15 residues in the CDR3. Trimming cost V 6 bases and J 5 bases, with 19 bases left between them.

The rearrangement joins TRBV2 to TRBJ2-3; tentative D call: TRBD2 (7 bases). The CDR3 is 12 residues long. Per germline, CDR1 SNHLY and CDR2 FYNNEI. V was clipped by 6 bases and J by 4 bases, with 8 bases between them. The CDR3 sequence: CASRGGPDTQYF. CDR3 nucleotides: TGTGCCAGCAGGGGGGGGCCAGATACGCAGTATTTT.

A note on this clone: Other DNA sequences of this sample code for an identical CDR3. This rearrangement joins TRBV5-1 to TRBJ2-3; D is ambiguous. Between the trimmed V and J ends, which lost 1 base and 6 bases, there was a span of 3 bases. This CDR3 is built from 11 residues. Looked up from germline, CDR1 is SGHRS and CDR2 is YFSETQ. This chain's CDR3 is CASSLLDTQYF. The CDR3 DNA sequence: TGCGCCAGCAGCTTGCTGGATACGCAGTATTTT.

The chain is built from TRBV18 and TRBJ1-2; 7 bases agree with TRBD1. Trimming cost V 5 bases and J 8 bases; bases outside gene matches: 8. The CDR3 has 13 residues. Germline V gene sequence: CDR1 KGHSH, CDR2 LQKENI. As DNA, the CDR3 is TGTGCCAGCTCAGACAGGGTCGAAGGCGGCTACACCTTC. It codes for CASSDRVEGGYTF.

CDR3 DNA sequence: TGTGCCAGCAGTGACCTATGGCAGGTGGGGCAAGAGACCCAGTACTTC. It codes for CASSDLWQVGQETQYF. This chain joins TRBV6-4 and TRBJ2-5; no reliable D call. V lost 2 bases and J 2 bases, leaving 15 bases between the germline ends. The CDR3 has 16 amino acids. The germline CDR1 and CDR2 sequences are MRHNA and SNTAGT.

In its sample, this clone was seen once. The V and J genes are TRBV5-4 and TRBJ2-1; D may correspond to TRBD1 or TRBD2 (5 bases each). The CDR3 spans 15 residues. From germline, CDR1 is SGHNT and CDR2 YYREEE (reference sequence). V was shortened by 0 bases and J by 6 bases, with 13 bases between the two germline ends. The CDR3 loop reads CASSLGGVLGNEQFF. The CDR3 coding sequence is TGTGCCAGCAGCTTGGGGGGCGTACTAGGCAATGAGCAGTTCTTC.

As to this clone: Within the sample, other DNA sequences also encode this same CDR3. V is TRBV5-1 and J is TRBJ2-5; 9 bases agree with TRBD1. The CDR3 contains 14 residues. Trimming took 5 bases from V and 2 from J; bases not matched to a gene: 4. Per germline, CDR1 SGHRS and CDR2 YFSETQ. CDR3 loop: CASSRDREQETQYF. The DNA of the CDR3 is TGCGCCAGCAGTAGGGACAGGGAACAAGAGACCCAGTACTTC.

The CDR3 is CASSQPWGGSTEAFF. The CDR3 DNA follows: TGCGCCAGCAGCCAACCATGGGGGGGGAGCACTGAAGCTTTCTTT. This rearrangement joins TRBV4-1 to TRBJ1-1; a weak D match, TRBD1 (5 bases). Germline V gene data show CDR1 as MGHRA and CDR2 as YSYEKL. The CDR3 extends over 15 amino acids. V shed 2 bases and J shed 4 bases, with 14 bases lying between them.